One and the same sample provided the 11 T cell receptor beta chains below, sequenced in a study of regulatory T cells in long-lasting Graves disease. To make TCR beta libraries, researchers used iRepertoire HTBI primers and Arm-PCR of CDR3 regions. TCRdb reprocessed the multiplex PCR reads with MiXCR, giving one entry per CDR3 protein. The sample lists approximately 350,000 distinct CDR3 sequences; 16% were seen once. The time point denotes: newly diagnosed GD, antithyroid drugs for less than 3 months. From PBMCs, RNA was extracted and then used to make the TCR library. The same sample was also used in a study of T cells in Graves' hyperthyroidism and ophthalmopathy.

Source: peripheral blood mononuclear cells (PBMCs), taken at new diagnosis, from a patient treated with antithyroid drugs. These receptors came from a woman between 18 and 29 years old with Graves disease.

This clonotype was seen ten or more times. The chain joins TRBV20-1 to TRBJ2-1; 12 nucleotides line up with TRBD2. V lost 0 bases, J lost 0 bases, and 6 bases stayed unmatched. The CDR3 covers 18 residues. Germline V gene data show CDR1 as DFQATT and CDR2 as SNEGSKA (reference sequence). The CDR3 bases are TGCAGTGCTAGAGATCTAGCGGGGGGGCGAACCTCCTACAATGAGCAGTTCTTC. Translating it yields CSARDLAGGRTSYNEQFF.

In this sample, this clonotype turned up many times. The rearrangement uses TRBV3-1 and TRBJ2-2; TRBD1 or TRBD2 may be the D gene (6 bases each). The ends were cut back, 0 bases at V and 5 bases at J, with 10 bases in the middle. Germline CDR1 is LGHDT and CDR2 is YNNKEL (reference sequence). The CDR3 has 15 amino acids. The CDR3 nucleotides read TGTGCCAGCAGCCAAGACCAGGGGAGGACCGGGGAGCTGTTTTTT. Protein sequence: CASSQDQGRTGELFF.

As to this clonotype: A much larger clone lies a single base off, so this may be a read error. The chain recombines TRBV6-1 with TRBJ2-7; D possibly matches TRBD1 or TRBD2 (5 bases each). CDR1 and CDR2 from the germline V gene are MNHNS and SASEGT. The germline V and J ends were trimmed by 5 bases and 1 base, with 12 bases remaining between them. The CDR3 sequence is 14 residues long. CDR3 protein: CASSHARESYEQYF. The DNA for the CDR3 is TGTGCCAGCAGTCACGCCAGGGAGTCCTACGAGCAGTACTTC.

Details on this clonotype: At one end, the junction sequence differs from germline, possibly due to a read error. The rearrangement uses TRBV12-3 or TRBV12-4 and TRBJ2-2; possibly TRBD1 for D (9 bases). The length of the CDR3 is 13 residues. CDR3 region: CASSGTGRGEPFF. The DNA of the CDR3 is TGTGCCAGCAGTGGGACAGGGCGGGGGGAGCCGTTTTTT.

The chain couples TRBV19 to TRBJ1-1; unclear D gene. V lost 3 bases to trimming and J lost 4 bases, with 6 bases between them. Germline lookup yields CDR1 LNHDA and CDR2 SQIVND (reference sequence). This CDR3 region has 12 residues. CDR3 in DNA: TGTGCCAGTAGTATTCTCGGCACTGAAGCTTTCTTT. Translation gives CASSILGTEAFF.

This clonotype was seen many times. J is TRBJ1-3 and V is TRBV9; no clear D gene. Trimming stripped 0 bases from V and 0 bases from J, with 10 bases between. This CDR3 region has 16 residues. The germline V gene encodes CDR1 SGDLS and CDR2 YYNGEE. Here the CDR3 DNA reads TGTGCCAGCAGCGTAGTGGCACAGCCCTCTGGAAACACCATATATTTT. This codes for CASSVVAQPSGNTIYF.

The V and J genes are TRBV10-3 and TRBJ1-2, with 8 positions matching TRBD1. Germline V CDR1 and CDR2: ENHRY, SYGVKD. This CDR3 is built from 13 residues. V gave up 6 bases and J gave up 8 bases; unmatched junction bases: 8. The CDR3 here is CAISDQGARGYTF. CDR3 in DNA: TGTGCCATCAGCGACCAGGGGGCCCGGGGCTACACCTTC.

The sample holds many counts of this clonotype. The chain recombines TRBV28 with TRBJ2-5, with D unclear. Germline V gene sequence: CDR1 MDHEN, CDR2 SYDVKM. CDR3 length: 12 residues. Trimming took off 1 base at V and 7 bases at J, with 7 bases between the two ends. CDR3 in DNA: TGTGCCAGCAGTTTATTTACGGGGACCCAGTACTTC. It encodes CASSLFTGTQYF. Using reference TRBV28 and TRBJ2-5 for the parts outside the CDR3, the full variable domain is DVKVTQSSRYLVKRTGEKVFLECVQDMDHENMFWYRQDPGLGLRLIYFSYDVKMKEKGDIPEGYSVSREKKERFSLILESASTNQTSMYLCASSLFTGTQYFGPGTRLLVL.

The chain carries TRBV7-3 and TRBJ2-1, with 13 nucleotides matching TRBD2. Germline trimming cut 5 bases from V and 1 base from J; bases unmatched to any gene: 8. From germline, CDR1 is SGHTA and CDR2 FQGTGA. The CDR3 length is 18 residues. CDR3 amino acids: CASSLEGLAGKSYNEQFF. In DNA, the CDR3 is TGTGCCAGCAGCCTAGAGGGACTAGCGGGGAAGTCCTACAATGAGCAGTTCTTC.

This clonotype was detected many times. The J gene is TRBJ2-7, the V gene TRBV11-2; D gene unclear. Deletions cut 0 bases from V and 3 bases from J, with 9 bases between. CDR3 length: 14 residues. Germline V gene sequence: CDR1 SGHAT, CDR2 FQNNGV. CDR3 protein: CASSLDYLGYEQYF. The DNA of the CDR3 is TGTGCCAGCAGCTTAGACTACCTGGGCTACGAGCAGTACTTC.

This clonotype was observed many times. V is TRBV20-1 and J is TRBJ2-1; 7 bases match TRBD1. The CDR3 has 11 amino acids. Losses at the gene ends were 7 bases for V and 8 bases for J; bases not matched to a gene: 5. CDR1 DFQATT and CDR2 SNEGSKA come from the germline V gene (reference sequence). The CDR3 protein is CSERGGDEQFF. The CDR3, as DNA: TGCAGTGAGAGAGGGGGCGATGAGCAGTTCTTC.